Given below is one T cell receptor (beta chain) in context. The antigen remains undetermined. The data were produced by immunoSEQ multiplex PCR, yet TCRdb's version contains in-frame clones alone and is incomplete. The sample carries 180,000 or so clones, approximately 93% recorded once. The data originate from a study of T cell responses to AZD1222 COVID-19 vaccine. Deletions cut 3 bases from V and 4 bases from J, with 10 bases between. Germline-derived CDR1 and CDR2 are MDHEN and SYDVKM. The CDR3 loop spans 13 amino acids. Combined were second doses at about 4 or about 12 weeks. Study-wide results and limits: Only after the peak T cell response were repertoires sampled.

This chain joins TRBV28 and TRBJ2-7; TRBD1 might be the D (5 bases). The material sequenced was peripheral blood, taken 28 days after the second AZD1222 dose. The clonotype comes from an adult who received the AZD1222 COVID-19 vaccine. DNA of the CDR3: TGTGCCAGCAGTTTCTTTGACAGATACGAGCAGTACTTC. Its translation: CASSFFDRYEQYF.